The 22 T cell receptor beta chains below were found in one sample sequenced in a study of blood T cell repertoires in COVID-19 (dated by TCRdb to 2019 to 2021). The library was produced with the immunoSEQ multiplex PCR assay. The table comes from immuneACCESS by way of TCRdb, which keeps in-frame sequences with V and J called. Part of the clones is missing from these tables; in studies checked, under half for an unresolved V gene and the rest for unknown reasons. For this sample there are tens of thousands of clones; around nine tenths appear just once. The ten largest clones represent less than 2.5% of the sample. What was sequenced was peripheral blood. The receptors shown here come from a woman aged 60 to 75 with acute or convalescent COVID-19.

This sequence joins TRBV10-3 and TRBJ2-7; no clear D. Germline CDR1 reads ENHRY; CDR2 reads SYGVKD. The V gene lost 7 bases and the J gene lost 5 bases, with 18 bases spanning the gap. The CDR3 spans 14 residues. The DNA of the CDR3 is TGTGCCATCAAGGCGGCAGTTAATGAAAACGAGCAGTACTTC. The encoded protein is CAIKAAVNENEQYF.

The chain's CDR3 is CASSKSLDINEQFF. CDR3 DNA sequence: TGTGCCAGCAGCAAATCACTGGACATCAATGAGCAGTTCTTC. The gene calls are TRBV7-3 and TRBJ2-1; perhaps TRBD1 as D (5 bases). V lost 5 bases, J lost 6 bases, and 14 bases lay in between. The CDR3 has 14 amino acids. Germline V CDR1 and CDR2: SGHTA, FQGTGA.

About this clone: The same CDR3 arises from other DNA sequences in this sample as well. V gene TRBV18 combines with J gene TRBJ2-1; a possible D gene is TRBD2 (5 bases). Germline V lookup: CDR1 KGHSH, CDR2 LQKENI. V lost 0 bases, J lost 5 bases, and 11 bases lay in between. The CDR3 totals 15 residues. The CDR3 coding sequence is TGTGCCAGCTCACCACCCAGTCGGGGAGACAATGAGCAGTTCTTC. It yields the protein CASSPPSRGDNEQFF.

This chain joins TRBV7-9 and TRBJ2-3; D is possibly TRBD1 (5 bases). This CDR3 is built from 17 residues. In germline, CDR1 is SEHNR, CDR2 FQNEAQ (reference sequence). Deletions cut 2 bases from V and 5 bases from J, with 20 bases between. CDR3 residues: CASSLSGRGRAKDTQYF. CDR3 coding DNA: TGTGCCAGCAGCTTATCGGGTAGGGGCAGGGCGAAAGATACGCAGTATTTT.

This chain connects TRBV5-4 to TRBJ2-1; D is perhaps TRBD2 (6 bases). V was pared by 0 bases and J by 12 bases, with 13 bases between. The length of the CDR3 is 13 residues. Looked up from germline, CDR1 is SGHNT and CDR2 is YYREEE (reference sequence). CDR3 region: CASSLVARAGQFF. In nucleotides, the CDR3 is TGTGCCAGCAGCTTGGTGGCAAGAGCGGGGCAGTTCTTC.

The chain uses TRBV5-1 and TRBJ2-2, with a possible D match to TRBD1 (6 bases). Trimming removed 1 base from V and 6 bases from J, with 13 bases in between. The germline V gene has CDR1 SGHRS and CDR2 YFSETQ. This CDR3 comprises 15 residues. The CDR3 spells CASSLRQEQAGELFF. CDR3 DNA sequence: TGCGCCAGCAGCTTGAGACAGGAACAGGCCGGGGAGCTGTTTTTT.

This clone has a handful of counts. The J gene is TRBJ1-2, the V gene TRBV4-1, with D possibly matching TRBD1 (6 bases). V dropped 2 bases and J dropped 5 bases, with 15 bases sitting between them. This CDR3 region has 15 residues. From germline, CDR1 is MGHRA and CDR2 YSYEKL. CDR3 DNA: TGCGCCAGCAGCCAAACGAGGGGGGGAGTTTATGGCTACACCTTC. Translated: CASSQTRGGVYGYTF.

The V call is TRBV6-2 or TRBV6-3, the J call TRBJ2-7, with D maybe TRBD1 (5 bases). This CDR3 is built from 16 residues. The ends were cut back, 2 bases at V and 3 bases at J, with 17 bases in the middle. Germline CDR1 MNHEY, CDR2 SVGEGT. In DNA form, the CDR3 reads TGTGCCAGCAGTTACGTCCCGGTCGGACACCTCTACGAGCAGTACTTC. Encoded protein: CASSYVPVGHLYEQYF.

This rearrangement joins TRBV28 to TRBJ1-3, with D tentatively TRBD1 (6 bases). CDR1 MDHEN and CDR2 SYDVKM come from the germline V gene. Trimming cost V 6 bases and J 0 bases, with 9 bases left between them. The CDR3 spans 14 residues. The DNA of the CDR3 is TGTGCCAGCAGCCCAGGGGTCTCTGGAAACACCATATATTTT. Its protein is CASSPGVSGNTIYF.

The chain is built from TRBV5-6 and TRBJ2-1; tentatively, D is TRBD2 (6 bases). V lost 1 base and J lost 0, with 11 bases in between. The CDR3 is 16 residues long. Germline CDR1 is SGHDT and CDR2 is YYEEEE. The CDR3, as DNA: TGTGCCAGCAGCTTGCCTAGCGTCCTCTCCTACAATGAGCAGTTCTTC. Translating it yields CASSLPSVLSYNEQFF.

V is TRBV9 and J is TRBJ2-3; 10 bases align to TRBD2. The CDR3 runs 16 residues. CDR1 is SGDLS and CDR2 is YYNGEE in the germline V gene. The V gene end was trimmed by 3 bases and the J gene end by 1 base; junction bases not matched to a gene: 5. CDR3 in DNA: TGTGCCAGCAGCGAGGGGACTAGCGAAGGCACAGATACGCAGTATTTT. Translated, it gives CASSEGTSEGTDTQYF.

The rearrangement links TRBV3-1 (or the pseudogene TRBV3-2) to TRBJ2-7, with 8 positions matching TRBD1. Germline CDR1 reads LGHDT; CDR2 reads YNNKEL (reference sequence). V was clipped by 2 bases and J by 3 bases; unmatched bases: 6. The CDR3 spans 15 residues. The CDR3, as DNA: TGTGCCAGCAGCCAAAGCCAGGGGGCATACTACGAGCAGTACTTC. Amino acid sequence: CASSQSQGAYYEQYF.

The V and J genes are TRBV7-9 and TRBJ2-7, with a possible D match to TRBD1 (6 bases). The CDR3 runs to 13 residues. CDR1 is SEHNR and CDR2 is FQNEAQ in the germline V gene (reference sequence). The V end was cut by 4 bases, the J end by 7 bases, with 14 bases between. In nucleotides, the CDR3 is TGTGCCAGCAGCTGGGGACAAAAGGGAGAGCAGTACTTC. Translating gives CASSWGQKGEQYF.

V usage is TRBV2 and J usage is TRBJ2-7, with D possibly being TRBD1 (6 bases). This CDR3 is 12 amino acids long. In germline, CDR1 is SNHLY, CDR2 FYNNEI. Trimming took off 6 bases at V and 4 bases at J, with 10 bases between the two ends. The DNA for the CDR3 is TGTGCCAGCAGGCCGGACAGATACGAGCAGTACTTC. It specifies CASRPDRYEQYF.

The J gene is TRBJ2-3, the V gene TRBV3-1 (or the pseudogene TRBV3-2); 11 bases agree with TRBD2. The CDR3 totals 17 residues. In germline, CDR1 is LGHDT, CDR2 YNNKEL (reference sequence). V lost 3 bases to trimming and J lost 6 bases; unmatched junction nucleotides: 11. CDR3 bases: TGTGCCAGCAGCCAGTTAGCGGGGGGGCATCAGTTCGATACGCAGTATTTT. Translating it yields CASSQLAGGHQFDTQYF.

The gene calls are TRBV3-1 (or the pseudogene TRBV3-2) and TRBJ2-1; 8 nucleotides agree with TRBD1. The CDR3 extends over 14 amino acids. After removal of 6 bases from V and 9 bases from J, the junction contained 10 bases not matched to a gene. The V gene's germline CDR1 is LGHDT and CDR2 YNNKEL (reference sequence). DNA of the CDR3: TGTGCCAGCAGACAGCCGGGACAGGCGGGTGAGCAGTTCTTC. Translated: CASRQPGQAGEQFF.

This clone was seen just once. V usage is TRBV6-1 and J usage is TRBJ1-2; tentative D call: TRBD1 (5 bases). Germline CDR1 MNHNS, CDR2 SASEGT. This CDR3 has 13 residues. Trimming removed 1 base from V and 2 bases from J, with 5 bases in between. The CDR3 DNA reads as TGTGCCAGCAGTGAAGACAGGAACTATGGCTACACCTTC. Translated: CASSEDRNYGYTF.

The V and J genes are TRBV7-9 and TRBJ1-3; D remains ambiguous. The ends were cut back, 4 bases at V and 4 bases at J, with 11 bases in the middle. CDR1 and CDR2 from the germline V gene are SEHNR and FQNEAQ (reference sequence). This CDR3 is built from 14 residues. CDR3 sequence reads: CASSWRRFGNTIYF. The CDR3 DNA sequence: TGTGCCAGCAGCTGGAGGAGGTTCGGAAACACCATATATTTT.

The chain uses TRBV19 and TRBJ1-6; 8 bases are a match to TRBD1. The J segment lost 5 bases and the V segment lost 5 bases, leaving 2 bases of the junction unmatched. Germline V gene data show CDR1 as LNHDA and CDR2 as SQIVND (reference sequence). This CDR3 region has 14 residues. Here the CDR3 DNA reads TGTGCCAGTAGTTTGACAGGGGATAATTCACCCCTCCACTTT. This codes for CASSLTGDNSPLHF.

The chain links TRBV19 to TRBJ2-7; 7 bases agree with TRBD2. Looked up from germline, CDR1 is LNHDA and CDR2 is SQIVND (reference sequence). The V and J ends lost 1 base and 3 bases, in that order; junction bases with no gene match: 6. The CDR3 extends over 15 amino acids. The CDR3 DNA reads TGTGCCAGTAGTATAGCTAGCGGTACCCTCTACGAGCAGTACTTC. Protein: CASSIASGTLYEQYF. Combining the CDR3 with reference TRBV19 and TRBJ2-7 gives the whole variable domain DGGITQSPKYLFRKEGQNVTLSCEQNLNHDAMYWYRQDPGQGLRLIYYSQIVNDFQKGDIAEGYSVSREKKESFPLTVTSAQKNPTAFYLCASSIASGTLYEQYFGPGTRLTVT.

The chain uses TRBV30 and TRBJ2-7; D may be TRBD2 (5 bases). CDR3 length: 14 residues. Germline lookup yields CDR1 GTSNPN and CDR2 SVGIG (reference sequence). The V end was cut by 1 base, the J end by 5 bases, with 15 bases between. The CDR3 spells CAWSAWTANNEQYF. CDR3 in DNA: TGTGCCTGGAGTGCTTGGACTGCTAATAACGAGCAGTACTTC.

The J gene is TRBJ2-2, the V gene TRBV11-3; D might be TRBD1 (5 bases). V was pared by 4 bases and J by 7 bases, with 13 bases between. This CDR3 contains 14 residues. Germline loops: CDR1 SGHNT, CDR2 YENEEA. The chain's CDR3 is CASSSQGQGGELFF. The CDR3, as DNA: TGTGCCAGCAGCTCGCAGGGTCAAGGCGGGGAGCTGTTTTTT.